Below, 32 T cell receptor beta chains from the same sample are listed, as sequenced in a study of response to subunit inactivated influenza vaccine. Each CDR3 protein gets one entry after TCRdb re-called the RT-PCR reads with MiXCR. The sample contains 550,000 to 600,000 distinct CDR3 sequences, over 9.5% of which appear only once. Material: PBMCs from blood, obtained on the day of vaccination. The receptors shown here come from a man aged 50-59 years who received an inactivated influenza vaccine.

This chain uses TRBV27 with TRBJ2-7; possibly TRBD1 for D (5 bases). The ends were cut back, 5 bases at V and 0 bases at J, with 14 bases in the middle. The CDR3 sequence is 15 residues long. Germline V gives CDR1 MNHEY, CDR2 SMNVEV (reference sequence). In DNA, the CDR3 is TGTGCCAGCAGTATCAGGGCCCTGAGCTCCTACGAGCAGTACTTC. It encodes CASSIRALSSYEQYF.

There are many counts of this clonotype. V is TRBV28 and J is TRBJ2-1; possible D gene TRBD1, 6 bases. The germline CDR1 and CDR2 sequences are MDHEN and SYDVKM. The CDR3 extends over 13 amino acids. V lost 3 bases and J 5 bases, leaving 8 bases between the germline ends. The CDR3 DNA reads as TGTGCCAGCAGTTTCAGGGACAACAATGAGCAGTTCTTC. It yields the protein CASSFRDNNEQFF. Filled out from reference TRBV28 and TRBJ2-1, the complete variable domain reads DVKVTQSSRYLVKRTGEKVFLECVQDMDHENMFWYRQDPGLGLRLIYFSYDVKMKEKGDIPEGYSVSREKKERFSLILESASTNQTSMYLCASSFRDNNEQFFGPGTRLTVL.

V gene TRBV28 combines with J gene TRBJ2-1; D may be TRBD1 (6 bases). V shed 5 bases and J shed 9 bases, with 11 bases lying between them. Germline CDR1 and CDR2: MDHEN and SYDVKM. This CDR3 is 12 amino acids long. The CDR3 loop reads CASSGDRFEQFF. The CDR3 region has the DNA TGTGCCAGCAGTGGAGACAGGTTTGAGCAGTTCTTC.

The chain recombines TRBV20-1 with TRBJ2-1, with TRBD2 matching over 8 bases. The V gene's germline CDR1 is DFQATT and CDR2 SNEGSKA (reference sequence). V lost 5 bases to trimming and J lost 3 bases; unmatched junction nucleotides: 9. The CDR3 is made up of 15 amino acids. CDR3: CSAALQRGIYNEQFF. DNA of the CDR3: TGCAGTGCTGCCCTACAGCGGGGGATCTACAATGAGCAGTTCTTC.

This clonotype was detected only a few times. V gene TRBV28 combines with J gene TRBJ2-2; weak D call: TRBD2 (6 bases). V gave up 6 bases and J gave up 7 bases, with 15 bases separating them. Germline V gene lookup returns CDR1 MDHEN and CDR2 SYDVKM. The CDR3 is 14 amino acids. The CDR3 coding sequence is TGTGCCAGCAGGGAGCGGGCAAGGGGCGGGGAGCTGTTTTTT. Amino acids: CASRERARGGELFF.

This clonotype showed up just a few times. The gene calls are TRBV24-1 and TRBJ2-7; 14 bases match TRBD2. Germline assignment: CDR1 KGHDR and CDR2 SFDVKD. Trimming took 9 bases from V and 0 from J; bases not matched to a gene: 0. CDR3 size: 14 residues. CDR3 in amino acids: CATGTSGSSYEQYF. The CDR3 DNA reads TGTGCCACCGGGACTAGCGGGAGCTCCTACGAGCAGTACTTC.

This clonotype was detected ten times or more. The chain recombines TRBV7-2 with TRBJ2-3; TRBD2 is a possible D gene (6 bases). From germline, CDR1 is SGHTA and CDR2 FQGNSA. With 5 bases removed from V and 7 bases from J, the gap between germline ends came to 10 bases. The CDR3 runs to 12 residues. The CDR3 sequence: CASSLGGYTQYF. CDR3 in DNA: TGTGCCAGCAGCCTTGGGGGGTATACGCAGTATTTT. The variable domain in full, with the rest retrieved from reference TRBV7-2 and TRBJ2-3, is GAGVSQSPSNKVTEKGKDVELRCDPISGHTALYWYRQSLGQGLEFLIYFQGNSAPDKSGLPSDRFSAERTGGSVSTLTIQRTQQEDSAVYLCASSLGGYTQYFGPGTRLTVL.

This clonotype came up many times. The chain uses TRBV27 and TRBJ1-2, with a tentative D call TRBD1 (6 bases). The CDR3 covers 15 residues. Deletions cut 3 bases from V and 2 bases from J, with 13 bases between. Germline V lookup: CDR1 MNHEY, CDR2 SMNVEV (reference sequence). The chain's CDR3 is CASSLRQEPNYGYTF. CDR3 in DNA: TGTGCCAGCAGTTTGAGACAGGAACCCAACTATGGCTACACCTTC.

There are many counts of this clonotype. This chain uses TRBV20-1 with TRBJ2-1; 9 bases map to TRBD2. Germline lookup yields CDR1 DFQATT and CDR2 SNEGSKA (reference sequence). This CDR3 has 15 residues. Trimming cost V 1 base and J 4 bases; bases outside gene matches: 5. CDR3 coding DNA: TGCAGTGCTAGAGGCGGGCGGGAGGGGTACAATGAGCAGTTCTTC. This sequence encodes CSARGGREGYNEQFF.

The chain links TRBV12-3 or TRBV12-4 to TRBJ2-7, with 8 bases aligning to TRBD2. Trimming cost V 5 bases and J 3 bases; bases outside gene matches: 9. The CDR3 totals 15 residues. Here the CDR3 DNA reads TGTGCCAGCAGTCCCGGGGGGGGCGGAAGCTACGAGCAGTACTTC. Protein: CASSPGGGGSYEQYF.

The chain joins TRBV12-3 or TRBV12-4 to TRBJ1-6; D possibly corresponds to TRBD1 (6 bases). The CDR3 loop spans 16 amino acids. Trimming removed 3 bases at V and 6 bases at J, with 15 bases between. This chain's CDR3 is CASSLSRGAGNSPLHF. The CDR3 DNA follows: TGTGCCAGCAGTTTGAGTCGGGGGGCTGGTAATTCACCCCTCCACTTT.

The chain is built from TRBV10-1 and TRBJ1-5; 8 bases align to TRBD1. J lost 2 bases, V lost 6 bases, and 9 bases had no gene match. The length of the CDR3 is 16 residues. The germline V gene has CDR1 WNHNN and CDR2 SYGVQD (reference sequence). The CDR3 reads CASREDRVGGNQPQHF. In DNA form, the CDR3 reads TGCGCCAGCAGGGAGGACAGGGTAGGAGGCAATCAGCCCCAGCATTTT.

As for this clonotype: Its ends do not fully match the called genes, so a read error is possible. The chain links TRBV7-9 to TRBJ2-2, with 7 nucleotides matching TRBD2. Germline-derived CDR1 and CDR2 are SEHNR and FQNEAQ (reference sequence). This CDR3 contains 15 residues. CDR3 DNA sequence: TGTGCCAGCAGCTTCAGCGGGGCGAACACCTGGGAGCTGTTTTTT. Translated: CASSFSGANTWELFF.

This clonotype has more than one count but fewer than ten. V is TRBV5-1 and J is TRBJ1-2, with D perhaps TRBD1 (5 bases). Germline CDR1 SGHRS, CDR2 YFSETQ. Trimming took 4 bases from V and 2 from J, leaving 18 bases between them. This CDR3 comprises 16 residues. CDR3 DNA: TGCGCCAGCAGCGGGGACTTGGAAGGGACGAACTATGGCTACACCTTC. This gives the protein CASSGDLEGTNYGYTF.

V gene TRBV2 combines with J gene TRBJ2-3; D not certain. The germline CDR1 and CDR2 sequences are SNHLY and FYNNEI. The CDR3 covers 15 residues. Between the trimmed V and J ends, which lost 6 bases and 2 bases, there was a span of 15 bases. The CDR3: CASRNFLDNTDTQYF. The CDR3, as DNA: TGTGCCAGCAGGAATTTCTTGGATAACACAGATACGCAGTATTTT.

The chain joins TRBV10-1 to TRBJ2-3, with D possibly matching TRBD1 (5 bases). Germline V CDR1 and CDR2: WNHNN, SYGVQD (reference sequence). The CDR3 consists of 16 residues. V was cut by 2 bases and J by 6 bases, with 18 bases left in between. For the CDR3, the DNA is TGCGCCAGCAGTGAGGGATTGGGGCGAATCGGCGATACGCAGTATTTT. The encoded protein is CASSEGLGRIGDTQYF.

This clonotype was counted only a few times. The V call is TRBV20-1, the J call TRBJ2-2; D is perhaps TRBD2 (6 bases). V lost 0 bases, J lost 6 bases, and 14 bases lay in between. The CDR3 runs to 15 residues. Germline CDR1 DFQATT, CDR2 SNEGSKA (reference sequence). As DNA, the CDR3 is TGCAGTGCTAGAGATACCACGAGGAGGGCCGGGGAGCTGTTTTTT. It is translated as CSARDTTRRAGELFF.

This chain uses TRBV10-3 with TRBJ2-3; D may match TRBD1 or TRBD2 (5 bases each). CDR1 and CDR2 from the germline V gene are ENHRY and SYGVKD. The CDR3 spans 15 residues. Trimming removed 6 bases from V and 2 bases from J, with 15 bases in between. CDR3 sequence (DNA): TGTGCCATCAGCCCCGGGACGGTACCCACAGATACGCAGTATTTT. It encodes CAISPGTVPTDTQYF.

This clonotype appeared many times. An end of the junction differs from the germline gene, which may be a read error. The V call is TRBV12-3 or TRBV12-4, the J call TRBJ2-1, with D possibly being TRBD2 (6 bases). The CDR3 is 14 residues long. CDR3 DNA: TGTGCCAGCAGCCGATCGGGGGAATATAACCGGGACCCCTTC. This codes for CASSRSGEYNRDPF.

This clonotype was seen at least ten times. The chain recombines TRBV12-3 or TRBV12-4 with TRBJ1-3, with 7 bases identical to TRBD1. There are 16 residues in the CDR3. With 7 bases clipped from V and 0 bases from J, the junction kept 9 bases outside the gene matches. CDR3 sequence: CASTPDRFYSGNTIYF. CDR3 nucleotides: TGTGCCAGCACCCCGGACAGGTTCTACTCTGGAAACACCATATATTTT.

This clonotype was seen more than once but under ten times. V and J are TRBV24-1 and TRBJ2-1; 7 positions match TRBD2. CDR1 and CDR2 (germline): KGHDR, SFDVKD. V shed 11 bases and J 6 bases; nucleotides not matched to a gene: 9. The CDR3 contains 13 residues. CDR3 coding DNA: TGTGCCATCGCGGGAGTCGGTCGCAATGAGCAGTTCTTC. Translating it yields CAIAGVGRNEQFF.

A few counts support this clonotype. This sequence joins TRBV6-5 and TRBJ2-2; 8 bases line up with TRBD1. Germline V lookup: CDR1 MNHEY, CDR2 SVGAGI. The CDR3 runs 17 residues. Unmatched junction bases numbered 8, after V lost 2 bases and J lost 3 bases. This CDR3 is CASSYNPDRGYTGELFF. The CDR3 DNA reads TGTGCCAGCAGTTACAACCCCGACAGGGGATACACCGGGGAGCTGTTTTTT.

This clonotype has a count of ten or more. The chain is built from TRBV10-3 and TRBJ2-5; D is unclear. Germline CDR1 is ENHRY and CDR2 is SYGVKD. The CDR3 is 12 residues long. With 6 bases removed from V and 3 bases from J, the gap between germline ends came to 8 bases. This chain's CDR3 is CAIRGNEETQYF. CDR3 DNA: TGTGCCATCAGGGGAAATGAAGAGACCCAGTACTTC.

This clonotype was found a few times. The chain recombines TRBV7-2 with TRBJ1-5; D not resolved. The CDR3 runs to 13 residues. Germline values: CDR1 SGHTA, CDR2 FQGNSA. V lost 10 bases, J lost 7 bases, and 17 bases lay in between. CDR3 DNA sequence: TGTGCCACAAACTCCGGGGTTCGGCAGCCCCAGCATTTT. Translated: CATNSGVRQPQHF.

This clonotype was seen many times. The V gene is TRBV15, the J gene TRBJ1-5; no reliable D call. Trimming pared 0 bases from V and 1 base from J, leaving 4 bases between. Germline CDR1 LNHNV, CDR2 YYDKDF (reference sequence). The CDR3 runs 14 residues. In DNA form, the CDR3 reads TGTGCCACCAGCAGAGACAGGAGCAATCAGCCCCAGCATTTT. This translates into CATSRDRSNQPQHF.

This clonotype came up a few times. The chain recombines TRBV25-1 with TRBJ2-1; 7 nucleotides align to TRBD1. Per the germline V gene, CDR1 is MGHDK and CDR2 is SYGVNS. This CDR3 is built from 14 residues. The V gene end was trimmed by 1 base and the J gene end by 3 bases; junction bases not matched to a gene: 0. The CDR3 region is CASSEWDSYNEQFF. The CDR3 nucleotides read TGTGCCAGCAGTGAATGGGACAGCTACAATGAGCAGTTCTTC.

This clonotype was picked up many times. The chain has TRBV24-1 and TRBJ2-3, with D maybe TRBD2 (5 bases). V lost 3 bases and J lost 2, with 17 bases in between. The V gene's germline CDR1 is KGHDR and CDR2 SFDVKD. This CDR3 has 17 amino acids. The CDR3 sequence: CATSDQHSPGFTDTQYF. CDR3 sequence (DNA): TGTGCCACCAGTGATCAACATTCGCCGGGGTTCACAGATACGCAGTATTTT.

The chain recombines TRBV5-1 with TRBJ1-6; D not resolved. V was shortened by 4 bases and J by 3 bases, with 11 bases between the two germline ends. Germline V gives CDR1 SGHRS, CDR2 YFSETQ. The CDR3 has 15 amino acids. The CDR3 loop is CASSRMSDYNSPLHF. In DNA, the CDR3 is TGCGCCAGCAGCCGGATGTCGGACTATAATTCACCCCTCCACTTT.

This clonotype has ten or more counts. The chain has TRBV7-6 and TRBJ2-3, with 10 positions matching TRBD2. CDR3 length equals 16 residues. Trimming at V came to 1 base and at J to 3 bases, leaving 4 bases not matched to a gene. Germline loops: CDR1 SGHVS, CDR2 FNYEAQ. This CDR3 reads CASSLGAGGPTDTQYF. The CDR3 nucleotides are TGTGCCAGCAGCTTAGGAGCGGGAGGGCCTACAGATACGCAGTATTTT.

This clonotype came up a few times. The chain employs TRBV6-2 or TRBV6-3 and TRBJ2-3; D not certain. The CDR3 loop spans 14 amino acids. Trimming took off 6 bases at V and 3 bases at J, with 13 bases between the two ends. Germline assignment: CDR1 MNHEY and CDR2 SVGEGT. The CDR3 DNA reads TGTGCCAGCAGACGCGAAGGAATAACAGATACGCAGTATTTT. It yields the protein CASRREGITDTQYF.

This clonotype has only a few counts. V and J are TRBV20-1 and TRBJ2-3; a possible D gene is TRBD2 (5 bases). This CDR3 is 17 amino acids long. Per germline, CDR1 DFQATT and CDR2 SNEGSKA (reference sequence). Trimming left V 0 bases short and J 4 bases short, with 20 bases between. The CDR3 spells CSARDQTGLALADTQYF. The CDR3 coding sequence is TGCAGTGCTAGAGATCAGACTGGACTTGCACTGGCAGATACGCAGTATTTT.

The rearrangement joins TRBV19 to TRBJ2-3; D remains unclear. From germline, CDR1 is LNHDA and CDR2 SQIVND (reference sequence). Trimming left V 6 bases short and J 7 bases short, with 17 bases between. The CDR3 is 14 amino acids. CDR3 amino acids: CASSETGHLNTQYF. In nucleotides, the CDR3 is TGTGCCAGTAGCGAGACTGGGCACTTAAATACGCAGTATTTT.